Listed here are 9 T cell receptor beta chains from one sample, sequenced in a study of yellow fever vaccine responses in identical twins. TCRdb re-derived calls from the RT-PCR reads in MiXCR, one entry per CDR3 protein. The data contain about 19,000 distinct CDR3 sequences, 65% to 85% of them singletons. Sequencing was performed on T cells from blood (PBMCs), unsorted or a sorted subset (not recorded which), taken before or after yellow fever vaccination (not recorded which). These receptors came from a woman aged 18 to 35 who received the yellow fever vaccine.

CDR3 sequence: CASSLRSSAPGELFF. For the CDR3, the DNA is TGTGCCAGCAGCTTAAGGAGCTCTGCTCCCGGGGAGCTGTTTTTT. The rearrangement links TRBV11-1 to TRBJ2-2; no clear D gene. Trimming pared 2 bases from V and 6 bases from J, leaving 13 bases between. The germline V gene encodes CDR1 SGHAT and CDR2 FQDESV (reference sequence). The CDR3 runs 15 residues. The full variable domain, in which reference TRBV11-1 and TRBJ2-2 provide the parts outside the CDR3, is EAEVAQSPRYKITEKSQAVAFWCDPISGHATLYWYRQILGQGPELLVQFQDESVVDDSQLPKDRFSAERLKGVDSTLKIQPAELGDSAMYLCASSLRSSAPGELFFGEGSRLTVL.

The chain combines TRBV7-3 with TRBJ2-3; either TRBD1 or TRBD2 may fit D (5 bases each). The V end was cut by 5 bases, the J end by 4 bases, with 22 bases between. This CDR3 region has 17 residues. Germline CDR1 SGHTA, CDR2 FQGTGA. DNA for the CDR3: TGTGCCAGCAGCCTACTCGGGGACGTTGCGAATGCAGATACGCAGTATTTT. The encoded protein is CASSLLGDVANADTQYF.

The V and J genes are TRBV11-1 and TRBJ2-1; D tentatively reads TRBD1 or TRBD2 (6 bases each). The germline V gene encodes CDR1 SGHAT and CDR2 FQDESV (reference sequence). The length of the CDR3 is 14 residues. The ends were cut back, 4 bases at V and 3 bases at J, with 10 bases in the middle. The CDR3 here is CASSSGGYYNEQFF. CDR3 in DNA: TGTGCCAGCAGCTCCGGGGGCTACTACAATGAGCAGTTCTTC.

The gene calls are TRBV18 and TRBJ2-7; 11 positions match TRBD2. The trim removed 2 bases at V and 0 bases at J, leaving 3 bases unmatched. This CDR3 is built from 16 residues. CDR1 and CDR2 from the germline V gene are KGHSH and LQKENI. CDR3 sequence reads: CASSPGTSGISYEQYF. CDR3 sequence (DNA): TGTGCCAGCTCACCAGGGACTAGCGGCATCTCCTACGAGCAGTACTTC.

V is TRBV29-1 and J is TRBJ2-7; 7 nucleotides agree with TRBD2. There are 13 residues in the CDR3. V shed 5 bases and J 3 bases; nucleotides not matched to a gene: 7. CDR1 and CDR2 from the germline V gene are SQVTM and ANQGSEA. The CDR3 reads CSVRPAGDYEQYF. The CDR3 DNA reads as TGCAGCGTTCGACCGGCGGGGGACTACGAGCAGTACTTC.

The chain uses TRBV20-1 and TRBJ1-5, with D unclear. Germline CDR1 is DFQATT and CDR2 is SNEGSKA (reference sequence). The CDR3 loop spans 15 amino acids. Trimming shortened V by 4 bases and J by 7 bases, and 20 bases separated the two germline ends. The CDR3 bases are TGCAGTGCTAAACATGGAACGGACGGATGGCAGCCCCAGCATTTT. It translates to CSAKHGTDGWQPQHF.

J is TRBJ2-3 and V is TRBV9, with D perhaps given as TRBD1 or TRBD2 (5 bases each). Germline CDR1 SGDLS, CDR2 YYNGEE. The V gene lost 0 bases and the J gene lost 2 bases, with 7 bases spanning the gap. This CDR3 spans 14 amino acids. The DNA for the CDR3 is TGTGCCAGCAGCGTAGGGGGGACCACAGATACGCAGTATTTT. As protein: CASSVGGTTDTQYF.

J is TRBJ1-3 and V is TRBV7-9; D ambiguous. This CDR3 is built from 14 residues. Trimming shortened V by 1 base and J by 8 bases, and 12 bases separated the two germline ends. CDR1 and CDR2 (germline): SEHNR, FQNEAQ (reference sequence). The CDR3 spells CASSLDWDGHTIYF. CDR3 coding DNA: TGTGCCAGCAGCTTAGACTGGGATGGGCACACCATATATTTT.

This chain uses TRBV18 with TRBJ1-4; D is undetermined. This CDR3 has 13 amino acids. Trimming removed 2 bases from V and 8 bases from J, with 9 bases in between. Germline V lookup: CDR1 KGHSH, CDR2 LQKENI. Written as DNA, the CDR3 is TGTGCCAGCTCACCAATTCGAATGGAAAAACTGTTTTTT. It yields the protein CASSPIRMEKLFF.